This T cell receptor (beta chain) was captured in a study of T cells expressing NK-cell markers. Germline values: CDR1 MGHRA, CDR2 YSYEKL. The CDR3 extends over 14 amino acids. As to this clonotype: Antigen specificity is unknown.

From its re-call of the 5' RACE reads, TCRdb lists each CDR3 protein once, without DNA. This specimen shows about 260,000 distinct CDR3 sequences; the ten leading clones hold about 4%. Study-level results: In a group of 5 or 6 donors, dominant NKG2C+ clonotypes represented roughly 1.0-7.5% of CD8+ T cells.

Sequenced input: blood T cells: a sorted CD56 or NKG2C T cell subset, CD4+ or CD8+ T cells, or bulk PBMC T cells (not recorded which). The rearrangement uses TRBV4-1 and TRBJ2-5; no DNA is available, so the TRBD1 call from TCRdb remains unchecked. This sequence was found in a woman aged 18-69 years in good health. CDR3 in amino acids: CASSQGSREETQYF.